This note documents a single T cell receptor (beta chain) sequence. Trimming took off 2 bases at V and 1 base at J, with 14 bases between the two ends. This CDR3 region has 16 residues. Germline CDR1 and CDR2: LGHDT and YNNKEL (reference sequence). Authors' processing steps: Reference gene primer amplification gave estimated nucleated cell counts. Assay: immunoSEQ multiplex PCR; the TCRdb copy retains only in-frame clones and omits some. V and J calls and clone size are copied from that table; D and trimming were computed from the DNA. The data contain about 250,000 clones, about 91% of them singletons. This sample is part of a study of blood T cell repertoires in COVID-19. For the study at large: The United States, Italy and Spain were the sources of the acute and convalescent COVID-19 samples.

In terms of age and location, participants ranged from roughly 18 to 95 years and lived in under 30 US areas. This chain links TRBV3-1 (or the pseudogene TRBV3-2) with TRBJ2-5, with D possibly TRBD2 on 5 matching bases. The TCR originated in a woman aged 25 to 45 with acute COVID-19. The specimen sequenced was PBMCs or T cells enriched from blood (not recorded which). CDR3 DNA sequence: TGTGCCAGCAGCCAATTCGTGCCGGGGAGCCAAGAGACCCAGTACTTC. It is translated as CASSQFVPGSQETQYF.